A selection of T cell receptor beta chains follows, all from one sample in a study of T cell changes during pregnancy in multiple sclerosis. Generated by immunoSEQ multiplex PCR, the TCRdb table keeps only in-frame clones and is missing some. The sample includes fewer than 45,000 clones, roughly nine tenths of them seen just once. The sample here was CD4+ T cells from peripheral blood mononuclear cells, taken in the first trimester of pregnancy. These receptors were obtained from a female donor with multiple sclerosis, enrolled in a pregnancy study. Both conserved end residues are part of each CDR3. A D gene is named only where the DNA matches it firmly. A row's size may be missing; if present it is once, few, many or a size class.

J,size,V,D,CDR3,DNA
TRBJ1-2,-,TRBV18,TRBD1,CASSQSGTGGDEGGYTF,TGTGCCAGCTCACAATCCGGGACAGGGGGCGATGAAGGGGGCTACACCTTC
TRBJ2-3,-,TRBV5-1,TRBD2,CASSPPLAGAGLTQYF,TGCGCCAGCAGCCCGCCATTAGCGGGAGCTGGACTTACGCAGTATTTT
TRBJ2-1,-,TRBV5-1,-,CASSPNQPGINEQFF,TGCGCCAGCAGCCCAAACCAACCAGGAATCAATGAGCAGTTCTTC
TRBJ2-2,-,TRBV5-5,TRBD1,CASSPGPQGALNTGELFF,TGTGCCAGCAGCCCGGGGCCCCAGGGGGCCTTAAACACCGGGGAGCTGTTTTTT
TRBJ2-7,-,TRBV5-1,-,CASSLADPSVYEQYF,TGCGCCAGCAGCTTGGCCGATCCTAGCGTATACGAGCAGTACTTC
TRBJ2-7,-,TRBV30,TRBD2,CAWTGRASGRAEYNYEQYF,TGTGCCTGGACGGGCCGGGCTAGCGGGAGGGCCGAGTATAACTACGAGCAGTACTTC
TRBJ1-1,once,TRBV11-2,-,CASSSGGGNTEAFF,TGTGCCAGCAGCTCTGGAGGAGGGAACACTGAAGCTTTCTTT
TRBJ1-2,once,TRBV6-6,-,CATKPQEDGYTF,TGTGCCACTAAACCCCAAGAGGATGGCTACACCTTC
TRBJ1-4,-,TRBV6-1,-,CASSGEDTLGKLFF,TGTGCCAGCAGTGGGGAGGACACCCTGGGAAAACTGTTTTTT
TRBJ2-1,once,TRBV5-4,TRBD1,CASSSTTGLEQFF,TGTGCCAGCAGCTCGACGACAGGGCTTGAGCAGTTCTTC
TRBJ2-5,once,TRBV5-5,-,CASSLRTEETQYF,TGTGCCAGCAGCTTACGTACAGAAGAGACCCAGTACTTC
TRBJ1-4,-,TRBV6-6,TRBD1,CASTGGNEKLFF,TGTGCCAGCACAGGGGGTAATGAAAAACTGTTTTTT
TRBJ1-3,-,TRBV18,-,CASSPAEYGNTIYF,TGTGCCAGCTCACCGGCGGAGTATGGAAACACCATATATTTT
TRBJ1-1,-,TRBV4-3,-,CASSPGSTNTEAFF,TGCGCCAGCAGCCCTGGGAGTACTAACACTGAAGCTTTCTTT
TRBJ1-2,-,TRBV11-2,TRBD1,CASSSGQKYGYTF,TGTGCCAGCAGCTCGGGACAGAAATATGGCTACACCTTC
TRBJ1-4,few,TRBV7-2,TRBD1,CASSQRTGRDSELFF,TGTGCCAGCAGCCAGAGGACAGGGCGCGATTCCGAACTGTTTTTT
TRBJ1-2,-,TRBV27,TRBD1,CASRPQGSYGYTF,TGTGCCAGCAGGCCACAGGGGTCTTATGGCTACACCTTC
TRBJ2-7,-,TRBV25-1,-,CASRALDNPYEQYF,TGTGCCAGCAGGGCCCTCGACAATCCCTACGAGCAGTACTTC
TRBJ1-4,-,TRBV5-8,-,CASSFQLGAFNEKLFF,TGTGCCAGCAGCTTTCAGTTGGGGGCCTTTAATGAAAAACTGTTTTTT
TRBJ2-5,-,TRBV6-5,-,CASSYSGPGVETQYF,TGTGCCAGCAGTTACTCGGGGCCAGGGGTAGAGACCCAGTACTTC
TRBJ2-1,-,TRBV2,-,CASRGAGGRGNEQFF,TGTGCCAGCAGGGGGGCCGGCGGGAGAGGGAATGAGCAGTTCTTC
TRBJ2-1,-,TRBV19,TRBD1,CASSMEDREYEQFF,TGTGCCAGTAGTATGGAGGACAGGGAATATGAGCAGTTCTTC
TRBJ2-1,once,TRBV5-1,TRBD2,CASSGLAGGPQNEQFF,TGCGCCAGCAGCGGACTAGCGGGAGGGCCACAGAATGAGCAGTTCTTC
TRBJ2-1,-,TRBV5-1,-,CASSLSSYNEQFF,TGCGCCAGCAGCCTAAGCTCCTACAATGAGCAGTTCTTC
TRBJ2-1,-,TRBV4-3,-,CASSPSSGQPYNEQFF,TGCGCCAGCAGCCCCTCGTCGGGACAACCCTACAATGAGCAGTTCTTC
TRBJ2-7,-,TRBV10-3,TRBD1,CAISEGQGAYEQYF,TGTGCCATCAGTGAGGGACAGGGTGCCTACGAGCAGTACTTC
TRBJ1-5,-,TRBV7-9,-,CASSLIPSTGHSNQPQHF,TGTGCCAGCAGCTTAATCCCCTCGACAGGTCATAGCAATCAGCCCCAGCATTTT
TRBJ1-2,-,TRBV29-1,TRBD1,CSAVGDRDGYTF,TGCAGCGCCGTGGGGGACAGGGATGGCTACACCTTC
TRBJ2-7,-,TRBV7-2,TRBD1,CASSLAGTGAYEQYF,TGTGCCAGCAGCTTAGCAGGGACAGGAGCCTACGAGCAGTACTTC
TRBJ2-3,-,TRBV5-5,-,CASSLAVFITDTQYF,TGTGCCAGCAGCTTGGCAGTATTTATCACAGATACGCAGTATTTT
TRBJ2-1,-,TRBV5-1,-,CASSLLGGSSYNEQFF,TGCGCCAGCAGCTTACTCGGGGGAAGCTCCTACAATGAGCAGTTCTTC
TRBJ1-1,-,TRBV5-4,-,CASSFAGASRMNTEAFF,TGTGCCAGCAGCTTCGCGGGGGCCTCAAGGATGAACACTGAAGCTTTCTTT
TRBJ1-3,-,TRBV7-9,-,CASSFSGLYSGNTIYF,TGTGCCAGCAGCTTCTCCGGACTATACTCTGGAAACACCATATATTTT
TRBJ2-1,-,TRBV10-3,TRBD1,CAIRGQGTYNEQFF,TGTGCCATCAGAGGACAGGGCACCTACAATGAGCAGTTCTTC
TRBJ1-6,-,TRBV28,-,CASRGEQPNSPLHF,TGTGCCAGCAGAGGGGAACAGCCGAATTCACCCCTCCACTTT
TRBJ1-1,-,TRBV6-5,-,CASVPRALGTEAFF,TGTGCCAGCGTCCCCAGGGCCCTAGGCACTGAAGCTTTCTTT
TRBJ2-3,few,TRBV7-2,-,CASSLNSPSTDTQYF,TGTGCCAGCAGCTTAAACAGTCCTAGCACAGATACGCAGTATTTT
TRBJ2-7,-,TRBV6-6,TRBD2,CASSPRGAYEQYF,TGTGCCAGCAGCCCCCGGGGGGCCTACGAGCAGTACTTC
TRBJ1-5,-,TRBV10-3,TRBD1,CAIGGNGTGYQPQHF,TGTGCCATAGGGGGTAACGGGACAGGGTATCAGCCCCAGCATTTT
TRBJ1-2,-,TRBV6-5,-,CASSYGAVYGYTF,TGTGCCAGCAGTTACGGGGCAGTCTATGGCTACACCTTC
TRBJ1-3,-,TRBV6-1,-,CASSERDRGNTIYF,TGTGCCAGCAGTGAAAGAGACAGGGGAAACACCATATATTTT
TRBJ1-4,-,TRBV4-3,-,CASSQDLSGGNEKLFF,TGCGCCAGCAGCCAAGATTTGTCGGGGGGTAATGAAAAACTGTTTTTT
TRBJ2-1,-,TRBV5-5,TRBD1,CASSLAGTGDNEQFF,TGTGCCAGCAGCTTGGCGGGGACAGGGGACAATGAGCAGTTCTTC
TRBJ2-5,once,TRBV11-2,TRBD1,CATATGGLQTQYF,TGTGCCACCGCGACAGGGGGCCTTCAGACCCAGTACTTC
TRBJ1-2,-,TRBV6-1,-,CASSVRRGDYGYTF,TGTGCCAGCAGCGTCCGGAGGGGTGACTATGGCTACACCTTC
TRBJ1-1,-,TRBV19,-,CASSSRVGTEAFF,TGTGCCAGTAGTTCCCGGGTAGGTACTGAAGCTTTCTTT
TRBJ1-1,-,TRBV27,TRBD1,CASSSRTGNTEAFF,TGTGCCAGCAGTTCCAGGACAGGGAACACTGAAGCTTTCTTT
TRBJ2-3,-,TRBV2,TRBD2,CASSVIAGPTDTQYF,TGTGCCAGCAGTGTAATAGCGGGGCCCACAGATACGCAGTATTTT
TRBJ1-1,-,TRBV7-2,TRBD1,CASSSNRGSNTEAFF,TGTGCCAGCAGCTCTAACAGGGGGTCGAACACTGAAGCTTTCTTT
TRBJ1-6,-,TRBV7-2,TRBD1,CATRGGIDSPLHF,TGTGCCACCAGGGGGGGTATAGATTCACCCCTCCACTTT
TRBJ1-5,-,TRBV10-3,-,CAIRVAEGFNQPQHF,TGTGCCATCAGGGTCGCGGAGGGGTTCAATCAGCCCCAGCATTTT
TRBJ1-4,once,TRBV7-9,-,CASSWTVWGGTNEKLFF,TGTGCCAGCAGCTGGACGGTATGGGGGGGTACTAATGAAAAACTGTTTTTT
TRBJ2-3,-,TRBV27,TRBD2,CASSSPRTSGRRDTQYF,TGTGCCAGCAGTTCCCCCCGGACTAGCGGGAGGAGAGATACGCAGTATTTT
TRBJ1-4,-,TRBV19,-,CASRGVMVEKLFF,TGTGCCAGTAGAGGGGTAATGGTCGAAAAACTGTTTTTT
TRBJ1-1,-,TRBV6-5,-,CASSYDARTVNTEAFF,TGTGCCAGCAGTTACGATGCTCGGACAGTGAACACTGAAGCTTTCTTT